This record concerns one TCR beta chain sequence. This sample stems from a study of T cells in Graves' hyperthyroidism and ophthalmopathy. After removal of 3 bases from V and 9 bases from J, the junction contained 2 bases not matched to a gene. This CDR3 has 14 residues. From germline, CDR1 is SGHRS and CDR2 YFSETQ. TCR beta CDR3 regions were amplified from RNA transcripts. First-round RT-PCR of the TCR CDR3 relied on the HTBI primer set. TCRdb ran MiXCR on the multiplex PCR reads and lists one entry per CDR3 protein. The repertoire holds about 570,000 distinct CDR3 sequences, with under 60% as singletons.

V and J are TRBV5-1 and TRBJ1-6, with 11 bases lining up with TRBD1. What was sequenced was peripheral blood or thyroid tissue (not recorded which). This TCR was sampled from an adult woman with Graves' disease, either hyperthyroidism or ophthalmopathy (not recorded which). The CDR3 sequence is CASSSGTGGSPLHF. In DNA form, the CDR3 reads TGCGCCAGCAGCTCCGGGACAGGGGGTTCACCCCTCCACTTT.